A selection of T cell receptor beta chains follows, all from one sample in a study of T-cell reconstitution after alpha-beta-depleted transplantation in children. TCRdb used MiXCR to reprocess the PCR reads, holding one entry per CDR3 protein. The sample holds 280,000 or so distinct CDR3 sequences, approximately 10% seen once. Sequenced here: peripheral blood, sampled 180 days after TCRalphabeta/CD19-depleted stem cell transplant. The source is a male patient aged 2 to 10 who had a stem cell transplant for chronic granulomatous disease, so the T cells may come from the graft donor. The CDR3 runs from the conserved cysteine through the conserved F or W. The D gene is left open where the match is weak. Clone size is not always given. Where it is, it says once, few, many or a class for expanded clones.

17	many	TRBV6-5	TRBD1	TRBJ2-7	TGTGCCAGCAGTTACTCGAGAATTAAGACAGGGGTGGGTGAGCAGTACTTC	CASSYSRIKTGVGEQYF
15	many	TRBV7-9	NA	TRBJ2-7	TGTGCCAGCAGCTCCCGCGGAGGGTTGGGTAGAGAGCAGTACTTC	CASSSRGGLGREQYF
19	NA	TRBV2	TRBD1	TRBJ1-1	TGTACCAGCTGTCCACGGACTTGGCTTGGGGGGACAGGGGGCACTGAAGCTTTCTTT	CTSCPRTWLGGTGGTEAFF
14	many	TRBV7-2	NA	TRBJ2-7	TGTGCCAGCAGCTTCGGCGGAGGGGGATACGAGCAGTACTTC	CASSFGGGGYEQYF
15	many	TRBV20-1	NA	TRBJ1-5	TGCAGTGCAAAAGGGGGGGAGGGAAGCAATCAGCCCCAGCATTTT	CSAKGGEGSNQPQHF
13	many	TRBV9	NA	TRBJ1-1	TGTGCCAGCAGCGTAACAGGGAACACTGAAGCTTTCTTT	CASSVTGNTEAFF
15	many	TRBV12-3/TRBV12-4	NA	TRBJ1-1	TGTGCCAGCAGTCTGCTAACTGTGGGAAATACTGAAGCTTTCTTT	CASSLLTVGNTEAFF
17	many	TRBV5-1	TRBD2	TRBJ2-7	TGCGCCAGCAGCCCCACGAAGACTAGCGGGGGGAGCTACGAGCAGTACTTC	CASSPTKTSGGSYEQYF
12	many	TRBV20-1	NA	TRBJ2-7	TGCAGTGCTAGGCAGGACTCCTACGAGCAGTACTTC	CSARQDSYEQYF
16	many	TRBV7-6	TRBD2	TRBJ2-2	TGTGCCAGCAGCTTGCTAGCGGGAACGAACACCGGGGAGCTGTTTTTT	CASSLLAGTNTGELFF
15	many	TRBV7-2	NA	TRBJ1-5	TGTGCCAGCAGCTTAAAGGGGGGTGGCAATCAGCCCCAGCATTTT	CASSLKGGGNQPQHF
13	many	TRBV29-1	TRBD1	TRBJ2-1	TGCAGCGTTAGGGACAGGGTCTACAATGAGCAGTTCTTC	CSVRDRVYNEQFF
17	NA	TRBV20-1	NA	TRBJ2-1	TGCTGTGCTAGAGAATCCCAAAGGGGGGCCTGGTACAATGAGCTGTTCTTC	CCARESQRGAWYNELFF
14	many	TRBV6-5	NA	TRBJ1-2	TGTGCCAGCAGTTACTCCGAATTAAGCTATGGCTACACCTTC	CASSYSELSYGYTF
16	many	TRBV5-5	NA	TRBJ2-1	TGTGCCAGCAGCTTGAATCCGGGTCTAGGTCGCAATGAGCAGTTCTTC	CASSLNPGLGRNEQFF
11	NA	TRBV10-3	NA	TRBJ2-1	TGTGCCATCAGTGAGGTAAATGAGCAGTTCTTC	CAISEVNEQFF
13	few	TRBV7-9	NA	TRBJ1-1	TGTGCCACCGGGGGGGGGACAATCACTGAAGCTTTCTTT	CATGGGTITEAFF
13	many	TRBV29-1	NA	TRBJ2-2	TGCAGCGTTGATGCAGGAAACACCGGGGAGCTGTTTTTT	CSVDAGNTGELFF
19	many	TRBV6-2/TRBV6-3	NA	TRBJ2-3	TGTGCCAGCAGTTACTCAAGGGGTTGGCGGGGACAGCGCACAGATACGCAGTATTTT	CASSYSRGWRGQRTDTQYF
14	few	TRBV7-8	NA	TRBJ2-3	TGTGCCAGCAGCTCTCCACGGACTGGGGATACGCAGTATTTT	CASSSPRTGDTQYF
16	many	TRBV28	TRBD1	TRBJ2-1	TGTGCCAGCAGTACGACCGGGACAGGGTCCTACAATGAGCAGTTCTTC	CASSTTGTGSYNEQFF
13	many	TRBV5-1	NA	TRBJ2-2	TGCGCCAGCAGTCGCGGTGCCACCGGGGAGCTGTTTTTT	CASSRGATGELFF
15	many	TRBV6-1	NA	TRBJ1-6	TGTGCCACCAAGAAAGGACAGACCTCCAATTCACCCCTCCACTTT	CATKKGQTSNSPLHF
15	many	TRBV4-3	TRBD1	TRBJ2-1	TGCGCCAGCAGCCAAGCACAGGGGGCCTACAATGAGCAGTTCTTC	CASSQAQGAYNEQFF
16	many	TRBV5-1	NA	TRBJ2-6	TGCGCCAGCAGCGCCCAACCGTATTCTGGGGCCAACGTCCTGACTTTC	CASSAQPYSGANVLTF
18	many	TRBV6-2/TRBV6-3	TRBD1	TRBJ2-7	TGTGCCAGCAGAGGCCGGGACAGGATGGACCGCTGGTCCTACGAGCAGTACTTC	CASRGRDRMDRWSYEQYF
14	many	TRBV20-1	NA	TRBJ2-1	TGCAGTGCTTACGATTGGAGTGAGACCAATGAGCAGTTCTTC	CSAYDWSETNEQFF
15	many	TRBV7-9	TRBD1	TRBJ2-1	TGTGCCAGCAGCCAGGGGACAGGGGTCTACAATGAGCAGTTCTTC	CASSQGTGVYNEQFF
15	many	TRBV10-3	TRBD1	TRBJ2-1	TGTGCCATCACTGGGGGACAGGGGGCGACCAATGAGCAGTTCTTC	CAITGGQGATNEQFF
15	many	TRBV5-5	NA	TRBJ2-5	TGTGCCAGCAGCTTGGTTCCCAGGGGTGGAGAGACCCAGTACTTC	CASSLVPRGGETQYF
16	NA	TRBV7-2	TRBD1	TRBJ1-3	TGTGCCAGCAGACCCACAGGGAGGGGGCCTGGAAACACCATATATTTT	CASRPTGRGPGNTIYF
15	many	TRBV9	NA	TRBJ2-7	TGTGCCAGCAGCGTAGCGGACAGCACTACCTACGAGCAGTACTTC	CASSVADSTTYEQYF
14	many	TRBV29-1	TRBD1	TRBJ2-5	TGCAGCGTTGAAAGTGGACAGGGCCCAGAGACCCAGTACTTC	CSVESGQGPETQYF
15	many	TRBV10-3	NA	TRBJ2-3	TGTGCCATCAGTGCTCAACTTACTAGCACAGATACGCAGTATTTT	CAISAQLTSTDTQYF
14	many	TRBV29-1	TRBD1	TRBJ1-2	TGCAGCGACAGAGTGCAGGGGGCAAGGAGTGGCTACACCTTC	CSDRVQGARSGYTF
13	many	TRBV28	NA	TRBJ2-1	TGTGCCAGCAGTCCCCACGGGGCAAGGGAGCAGTTCTTC	CASSPHGAREQFF
13	many	TRBV7-6	NA	TRBJ2-7	TGTGCCAGCAGCAAAGCAGGGGAATACGAGCAGTACTTC	CASSKAGEYEQYF
13	many	TRBV29-1	NA	TRBJ1-5	TGCAGCGTTGAGGAGGGGAGCAATCAGCCCCAGCATTTT	CSVEEGSNQPQHF
14	many	TRBV15	TRBD1	TRBJ2-7	TGTGCCACCAGCAGATGGACAGGGCCCTTCGAGCAGTACTTC	CATSRWTGPFEQYF
13	NA	TRBV21-1	NA	TRBJ2-3	TGTGCCAGCAGCAATCCACTAGCTGATACGCAGTATTTT	CASSNPLADTQYF
13	NA	TRBV5-5	NA	TRBJ1-5	TGTGCCAGCAGCTCCCAGGGTTTGCAGCCCCAGCATTTT	CASSSQGLQPQHF
13	many	TRBV9	NA	TRBJ2-7	TGTGCCAGCAGCGTAGTGGCTGGGGGCGAGCAGTACTTC	CASSVVAGGEQYF
15	many	TRBV10-3	NA	TRBJ1-2	TGTGCCATCTCACGGGGGCTAGACAGGAACTATGGCTACACCTTC	CAISRGLDRNYGYTF
19	many	TRBV7-2	NA	TRBJ2-7	TGTGCCAGCAGCTTAGCCACACCCCTTCTTGGCGGGAAAGGCTACGAGCAGTACTTC	CASSLATPLLGGKGYEQYF
17	once	TRBV10-3	TRBD1	TRBJ1-6	TGTCCCATCAGTGAGGGTAAACAGGGGTCCTATAATTCACCCCTCCACTTT	CPISEGKQGSYNSPLHF
15	NA	TRBV5-4	NA	TRBJ1-2	TGTGCCAGCATCTTGGGAGGGGGTGGTCTGGCTGGCTACACCTTC	CASILGGGGLAGYTF
11	many	TRBV20-1	TRBD2	TRBJ2-5	TGCAGTGCTCCTAGCGGGGAGACCCAGTACTTC	CSAPSGETQYF
14	many	TRBV19	NA	TRBJ2-1	TGTGCCAGTAGGGACAGCGTTAGGTACAATGAGCAGTTCTTC	CASRDSVRYNEQFF
12	NA	TRBV3-1	NA	TRBJ2-3	TGTGCCAGCAGCCAAGAAACGCTCCCGCAGTATTTT	CASSQETLPQYF
15	many	TRBV20-1	TRBD1	TRBJ2-1	TGCAGTGCTAGAGATCAAAACAGGGGGCTCAATGAGCAGTTCTTC	CSARDQNRGLNEQFF
15	many	TRBV28	NA	TRBJ2-7	TGTGCCAGCAGTTTACCGGGGAGGTTTCAGGACGAGCAGTACTTC	CASSLPGRFQDEQYF
16	many	TRBV5-5	NA	TRBJ2-5	TGTGCCAGCAGCCTGGAAGGTCGAGGGTTTGGGGAGACCCAGTACTTC	CASSLEGRGFGETQYF
13	many	TRBV12-3/TRBV12-4	NA	TRBJ2-3	TGTGCCAGCCTTAGCGGCCGCACAGATACGCAGTATTTT	CASLSGRTDTQYF
14	NA	TRBV5-8	TRBD1	TRBJ2-7	TGTGCCAGCAGCGGGGGACAGGGGGCCTACGAGCAGTCCTTC	CASSGGQGAYEQSF